A selection of T cell receptor beta chains follows, all from one sample in a study of cytomegalovirus exposure and HLA in healthy donors. The assay was immunoSEQ multiplex PCR, and TCRdb's table has in-frame clones only and misses some. The sample has about 140,000 clones; 70% to 80% are singletons. Input material: PBMCs. The receptors were gathered from a female donor in good health and CMV-seronegative. Both conserved end residues are part of each CDR3. The D gene is left open where the match is weak. Clone size is given for some rows only: seen once, a few or many times, or a class if the clone is expanded.

clone_size	d_call	j_call	v_call	cdr3_nt	cdr3_aa
-	-	TRBJ1-4	TRBV27	TGTGCCAGCAGCTTTAACGGACTCACTAATGAAAAACTGTTTTTT	CASSFNGLTNEKLFF
few	-	TRBJ1-1	TRBV4-2	TGTGCCAGCAGCCAAGATCGAGGGTCGCCTGGGGAAGCTTTCTTT	CASSQDRGSPGEAFF
-	-	TRBJ2-7	TRBV5-1	TGCGCCAGCGCAGGGACTTGGGGCGAGCAGTACTTC	CASAGTWGEQYF
-	TRBD1	TRBJ1-2	TRBV5-4	TGTGCCAGCAGCTTGAAGGCAGGGGGCGGGTATGGCTACACCTTC	CASSLKAGGGYGYTF
-	-	TRBJ2-7	TRBV15	TGTGCCACCAGCAGAGATCATGGGGAGACCTACGAGCAGTACTTC	CATSRDHGETYEQYF
-	TRBD2	TRBJ2-5	TRBV11-1	TGTGCCAGCAGCTTAAGCGGGGGGACCCTAGGGACCCAGTACTTC	CASSLSGGTLGTQYF
-	-	TRBJ1-5	TRBV29-1	TGCAGCGCGCGGGACGGCGGCAATCAGCCCCAGCATTTT	CSARDGGNQPQHF
-	-	TRBJ1-5	TRBV6-5	TGTGCCAGCAGTTCTATTGGTGACAATCAGCCCCAGCATTTT	CASSSIGDNQPQHF
-	TRBD1	TRBJ1-2	TRBV18	TGTGCCAGCTCACAAGGCGCAGGGGGAGGTTATGGCTACACCTTC	CASSQGAGGGYGYTF
-	-	TRBJ1-2	TRBV7-2	TGTGCCAGCAGCTTAGGATCCCGGTTGGGCTACACCTTC	CASSLGSRLGYTF
once	TRBD1	TRBJ1-1	TRBV9	TGTGCCAGCAGCGCGACGACAGGGGGCGGGGAAGCTTTCTTT	CASSATTGGGEAFF
-	TRBD1	TRBJ1-5	TRBV27	TGTGCCAGCAGACAGGGGGCGGCGGCGAGCAATCAGCCCCAGCATTTT	CASRQGAAASNQPQHF
-	-	TRBJ1-5	TRBV18	TGTGCCAGCTCACCACAGTCTGGGGAGACAGGCCAGCCCCAGCATTTT	CASSPQSGETGQPQHF
-	TRBD1	TRBJ1-1	TRBV28	TGTGCCAGCAGTCTCGACAGGGTCACTGAAGCTTTCTTT	CASSLDRVTEAFF
-	-	TRBJ1-2	TRBV7-9	TGTGCCACAAGCTTGGAGACAGGCGACTATGGCTACACCTTC	CATSLETGDYGYTF
-	-	TRBJ1-4	TRBV27	TGTGCCAGCAGTGTTTCCGGTTTTCTGGTACGAGAAAAACTGTTTTTT	CASSVSGFLVREKLFF
-	-	TRBJ1-1	TRBV28	TGTGCCAGCAGTTTTTCCGGGGGAAGGGTTGGAGCTTTCTTT	CASSFSGGRVGAFF
-	TRBD1	TRBJ2-7	TRBV11-3	TGTGCCAGCAGCTCCGACCCGGGACAGCCTAACGAGCAGTACTTC	CASSSDPGQPNEQYF
-	TRBD2	TRBJ2-5	TRBV11-2	TGTGCCAGCAGCTTAAGGGTCCTAGCGGGGGGCGGGGAGACCCAGTACTTC	CASSLRVLAGGGETQYF
-	-	TRBJ1-1	TRBV7-9	TGTGCCAGCAGCTTAGCGGTAGAGAACACTGAAGCTTTCTTT	CASSLAVENTEAFF
-	TRBD1	TRBJ1-4	TRBV30	TGTGCCTGGGCCCGGGACAGTAATGAAAAACTGTTTTTT	CAWARDSNEKLFF
few	TRBD1	TRBJ1-2	TRBV7-9	TGTGCCAGCAGCTTCCGTGACAGGGGCGGGGGCTACACCTTC	CASSFRDRGGGYTF
once	-	TRBJ2-2	TRBV27	TGTGCCAGCAGTTTAGGTAGCCCCAAGATCACCGGGGAGCTGTTTTTT	CASSLGSPKITGELFF
once	TRBD2	TRBJ2-1	TRBV7-9	TGTGCCAGCAGCAAGGGGCCCGCAGGAGCGGGATACAATGAGCAGTTCTTC	CASSKGPAGAGYNEQFF
-	TRBD1	TRBJ2-7	TRBV5-1	TGCGCCAGCAGCCTACGACAGGGGATGCGAAGTACTTACGAGCAGTACTTC	CASSLRQGMRSTYEQYF
-	-	TRBJ1-1	TRBV5-4	TGTGCCAGCTTTCGAGCGGGGGGGGGTTGGAACACTGAAGCTTTCTTT	CASFRAGGGWNTEAFF
few	-	TRBJ2-7	TRBV5-1	TGCGCCAGCAGCAAAGACAGTTTTCTTCAGGCGTCCTACGAGCAGTACTTC	CASSKDSFLQASYEQYF
-	TRBD1	TRBJ1-1	TRBV19	TGTGCCACGGAACCCGGGACAGCAAACACTGAAGCTTTCTTT	CATEPGTANTEAFF
few	TRBD2	TRBJ2-5	TRBV7-6	TGTGCCAGCAGCTTAGAACTAGCGGGGGGGCCGTTCATAGAGACCCAGTACTTC	CASSLELAGGPFIETQYF
-	-	TRBJ1-3	TRBV5-4	TGTGCCAGCAGCGGAGGACAGACCAACACCATATATTTT	CASSGGQTNTIYF
-	TRBD1	TRBJ1-2	TRBV28	TGTGCCAGCGGGACAGGGCAGGAAAAAGGACGGGGCTACACCTTC	CASGTGQEKGRGYTF
once	TRBD1	TRBJ2-7	TRBV6-1	TGTGCCAGCAGTGACCCGTTGACAGGGGTCCCCTACGAGCAGTACTTC	CASSDPLTGVPYEQYF
-	-	TRBJ1-1	TRBV6-5	TGTGCCAGCAGTTACGGGCAGGAAGCTTTCTTT	CASSYGQEAFF
-	TRBD1	TRBJ1-4	TRBV5-6	TGTGCCAGCAGCTGGGAAAGGGGGCTATTCGCGGAAAAACTGTTTTTT	CASSWERGLFAEKLFF
once	TRBD2	TRBJ2-5	TRBV5-1	TGCGCCAGCAGCTCGGGAACTACCTACGCGGGGGGCACCCAAGAGACCCAGTACTTC	CASSSGTTYAGGTQETQYF
-	TRBD1	TRBJ1-1	TRBV10-2	TGCGCCAGCAGTCAAGGTGTAGGGGGCTACACTGAAGCTTTCTTT	CASSQGVGGYTEAFF
-	-	TRBJ1-5	TRBV9	TGTGCCAGCAGCGTAGGCCAGGGGCCCAGCAATCAGCCCCAGCATTTT	CASSVGQGPSNQPQHF
-	-	TRBJ2-1	TRBV7-9	TGTGCCAGCAGCTTAGACAGGTCCTACAATGAGCAGTTCTTC	CASSLDRSYNEQFF
few	TRBD1	TRBJ2-7	TRBV6-1	TGTGCCAGCAGGGAATTCGACAGGGGGTCCTACGAGCAGTACTTC	CASREFDRGSYEQYF
few	-	TRBJ2-7	TRBV6-6	TGTGCCAGCAGTTACTCCCGGGATCACGAGCAGTACTTC	CASSYSRDHEQYF
once	-	TRBJ1-1	TRBV6-5	TGTGCCAGCAGTGAATCTCGCGTATTCACTGAAGCTTTCTTT	CASSESRVFTEAFF
-	-	TRBJ1-1	TRBV30	TGTGCCTGGAGTCCTGCTACAGGGATTTCTATCGGCACTGAAGCTTTCTTT	CAWSPATGISIGTEAFF
-	TRBD2	TRBJ2-2	TRBV27	TGTGCCAGCACCCTAGGGACTACACTCGGGGAGCTGTTTTTT	CASTLGTTLGELFF
-	TRBD1	TRBJ1-2	TRBV18	TGTGCCAGCTCACCCATCCCGACAGGGACCTATGGCTACACCTTC	CASSPIPTGTYGYTF